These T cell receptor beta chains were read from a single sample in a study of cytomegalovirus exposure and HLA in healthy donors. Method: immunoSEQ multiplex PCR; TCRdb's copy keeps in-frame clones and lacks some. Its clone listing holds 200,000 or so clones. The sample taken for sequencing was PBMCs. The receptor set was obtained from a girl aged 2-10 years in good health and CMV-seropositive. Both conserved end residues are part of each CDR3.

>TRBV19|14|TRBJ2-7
CASSPRDRGPEQYF
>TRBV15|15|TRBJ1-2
CATSPRDTASYGYTF
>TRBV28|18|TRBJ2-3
CASSLSRQGVISTDTQYF
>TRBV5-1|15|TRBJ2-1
CASRSDRGDYNEQFF
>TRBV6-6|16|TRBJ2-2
CASRRLAGVPTGELFF
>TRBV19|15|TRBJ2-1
CASSMTSGLGDEQFF
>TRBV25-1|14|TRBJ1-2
CASSEYRGGYGYTF
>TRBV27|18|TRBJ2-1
CASSLRPNRQGPYNEQFF
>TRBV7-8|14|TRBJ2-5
CASSLWGRGGTQYF
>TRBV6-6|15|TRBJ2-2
CASLNAGQDTGELFF
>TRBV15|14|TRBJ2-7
CATSRAGLNYEQYF
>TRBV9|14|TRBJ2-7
CASSVDGLLGEQYF
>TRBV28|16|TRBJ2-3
CASSLGTLLSTDTQYF
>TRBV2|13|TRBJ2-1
CASSVSGSTEQFF
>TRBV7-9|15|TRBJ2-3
CASSKLTGSTDTQYF
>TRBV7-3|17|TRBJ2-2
CASSLFKSGGHTGELFF
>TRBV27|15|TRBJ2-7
CASSGAGGRSYEQYF
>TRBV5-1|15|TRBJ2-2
CASSFSGLNTGELFF
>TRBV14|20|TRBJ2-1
CASSQALWGRGLAGNNEQFF
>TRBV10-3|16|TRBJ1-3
CAISESEGQGLDTIYF
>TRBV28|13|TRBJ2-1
CASTTTPYNEQFF
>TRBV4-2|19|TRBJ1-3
CASSQGSGTGLSGGNTIYF
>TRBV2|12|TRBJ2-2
CASTAGPGELFF
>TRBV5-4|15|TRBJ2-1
CASGVGDNFYNEQFF
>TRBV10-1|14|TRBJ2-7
CASRPNLEGYEQYF
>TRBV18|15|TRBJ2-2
CASSPRRTDTGELFF
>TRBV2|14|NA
CASSEQGTSYEQYF
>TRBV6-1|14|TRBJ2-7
CASQPRQGSYEQYF
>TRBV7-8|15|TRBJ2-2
CASSLTGDGAGELFF
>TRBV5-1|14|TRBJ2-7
CASSTDTNSYEQYF
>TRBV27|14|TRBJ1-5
CASRGTGSNQPQHF
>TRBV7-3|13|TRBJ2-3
CASSPSGSDTQYF
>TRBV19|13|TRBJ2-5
CASSIVGRETQYF
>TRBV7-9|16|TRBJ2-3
CASSHQIGGRSDTQYF
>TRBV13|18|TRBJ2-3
CASSTTSGRSSGTDTQYF
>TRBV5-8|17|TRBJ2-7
CASSLFTGEGYYYEQYF
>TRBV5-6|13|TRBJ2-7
CASSFEAFYEQYF
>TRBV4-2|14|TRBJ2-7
CASRTRKEAYEQYF
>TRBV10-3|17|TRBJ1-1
CAISESKGVWMNTEAFF
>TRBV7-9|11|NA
CASSFAYEQYF
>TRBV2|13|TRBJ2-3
CASRATGGDTQYF
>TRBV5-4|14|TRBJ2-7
CASSLRTGAYVQYF
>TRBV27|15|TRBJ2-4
CASSSLGAGVGIQYF
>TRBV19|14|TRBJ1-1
CASSMGQGLKEAFF
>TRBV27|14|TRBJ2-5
CASSFLTGRETQYF
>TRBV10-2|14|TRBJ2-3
CASSVRGEGDTQYF
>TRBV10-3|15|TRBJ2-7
CAISETPGTGDEQYF
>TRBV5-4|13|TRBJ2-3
CASIDSVSDTQYF